This T cell receptor (beta chain) is from a study of T cell clonality in common variable immunodeficiency. CDR1 is DFQATT and CDR2 is SNEGSKA in the germline V gene (reference sequence). CDR3 length: 13 residues. V trimming: 6 bases; J trimming: 5 bases; junction bases outside the gene matches: 6. The CVID group had roughly 16 females and 25 to 35 males, mean age roughly 40. In regard to this clone: Its antigen remains unidentified. The read falls 3 residues short of the CDR3 end, and the missing part is taken from the germline J gene.

Study-level points and caveats: Reportedly, TCR beta sequences from common variable immunodeficiency showed fewer deletions and N-nucleotide insertions.

Measured with immunoSEQ multiplex PCR; TCRdb has only the in-frame clones, and not every one. This table holds about 42,000 clones with no singletons; the top ten claim around 6%. Sample: peripheral blood mononuclear cells. The rearrangement links TRBV20-1 to TRBJ2-7; TRBD2 aligns across 11 bases. The receptor's source is a human donor with common variable immunodeficiency. The part of the CDR3 DNA that was read is TGCAGTGCCATAGCGGGGGGGCAGAACGAG. Amino acid sequence: CSAIAGGQNE. The full-length CDR3 reads as CSAIAGGQNEQYF.